The clone carrying this T cell receptor (beta chain) appeared a few times. CDR1 is SQVTM and CDR2 is ANQGSEA in the germline V gene. Trimming pared 4 bases from V and 6 bases from J, leaving 19 bases between. The CDR3 totals 15 residues. This sample stems from a study of sequential checkpoint blockade in melanoma. Stated treatment: randomized to nivolumab then ipilimumab (arm A) or the reverse (arm B). Sorted cells were live CD3+CD8+, lacking CD19 and CD56, from PBMCs. TCRdb keeps only in-frame clones here, not all; method: immunoSEQ multiplex PCR. The sample records 9,500 to 12,000 clones, around 56% being singletons.

The receptor's source is a human donor with melanoma. V and J are TRBV29-1 and TRBJ2-1, with D possibly TRBD2 on 6 matching bases. The sequences come from CD8+ T cells sorted from blood (inferred from file names), collected from a patient given nivolumab and ipilimumab in sequence. CDR3 in amino acids: CSVVLHAAGINEQFF. The CDR3 bases are TGCAGCGTTGTCCTACACGCGGCGGGAATCAATGAGCAGTTCTTC.